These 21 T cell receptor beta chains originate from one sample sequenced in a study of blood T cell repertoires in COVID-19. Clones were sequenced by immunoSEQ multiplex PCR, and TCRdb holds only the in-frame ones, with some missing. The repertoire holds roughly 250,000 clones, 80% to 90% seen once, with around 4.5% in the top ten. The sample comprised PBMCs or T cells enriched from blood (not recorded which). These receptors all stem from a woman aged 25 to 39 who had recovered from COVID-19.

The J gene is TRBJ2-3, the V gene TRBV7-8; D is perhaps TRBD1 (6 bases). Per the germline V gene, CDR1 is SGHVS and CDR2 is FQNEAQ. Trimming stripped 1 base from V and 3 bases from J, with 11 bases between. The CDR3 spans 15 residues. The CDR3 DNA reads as TGTGCCAGCAGCTTAGTACAGGGACGAACAGATACGCAGTATTTT. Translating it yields CASSLVQGRTDTQYF.

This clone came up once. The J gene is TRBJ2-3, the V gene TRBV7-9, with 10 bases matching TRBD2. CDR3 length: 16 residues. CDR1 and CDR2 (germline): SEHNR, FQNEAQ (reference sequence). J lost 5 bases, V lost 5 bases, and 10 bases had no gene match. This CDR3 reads CASSPPGLANGDTQYF. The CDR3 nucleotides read TGTGCCAGCAGCCCCCCGGGACTAGCGAATGGAGATACGCAGTATTTT.

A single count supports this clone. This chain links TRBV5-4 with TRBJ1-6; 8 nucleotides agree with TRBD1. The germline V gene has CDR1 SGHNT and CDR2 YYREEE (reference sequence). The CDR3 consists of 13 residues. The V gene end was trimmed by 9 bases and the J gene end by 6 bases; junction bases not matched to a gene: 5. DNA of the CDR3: TGTGCCATCCGGGACAGGATTAATTCACCCCTCCACTTT. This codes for CAIRDRINSPLHF.

The CDR3 DNA follows: TGTGCCAGCAGCCCAGCTAGCGGGGGCACAGATACGCAGTATTTT. Translating it yields CASSPASGGTDTQYF. The chain carries TRBV9 and TRBJ2-3; TRBD2 matches at 9 bases. Germline loops: CDR1 SGDLS, CDR2 YYNGEE. This CDR3 has 15 amino acids. V trimming: 4 bases; J trimming: 1 base; junction bases outside the gene matches: 4.

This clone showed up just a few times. Here the CDR3 reads CATSSDQGGGYTF. For the CDR3, the DNA is TGTGCCACCAGCAGTGACCAAGGGGGCGGCTACACCTTC. This sequence joins TRBV15 and TRBJ1-2, with 7 bases that match TRBD1. The germline gives CDR1 LNHNV, CDR2 YYDKDF (reference sequence). The CDR3 covers 13 residues. J lost 8 bases, V lost 3 bases, and 6 bases had no gene match.

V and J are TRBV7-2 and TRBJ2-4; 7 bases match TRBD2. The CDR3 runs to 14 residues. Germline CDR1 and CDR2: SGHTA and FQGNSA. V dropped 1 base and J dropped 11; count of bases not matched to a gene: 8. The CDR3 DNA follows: TGTGCCAGCAGCTTAGTAGGGGCGGGAGTGGTTCAGTACTTC. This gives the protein CASSLVGAGVVQYF.

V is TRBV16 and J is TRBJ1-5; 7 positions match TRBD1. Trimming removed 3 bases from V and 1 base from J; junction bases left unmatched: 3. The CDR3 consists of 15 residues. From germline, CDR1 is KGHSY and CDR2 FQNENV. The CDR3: CASSHLGQSNQPQHF. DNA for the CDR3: TGTGCCAGCAGCCATTTGGGACAGAGCAATCAGCCCCAGCATTTT. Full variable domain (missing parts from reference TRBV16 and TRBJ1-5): GEEVAQTPKHLVRGEGQKAKLYCAPIKGHSYVFWYQQVLKNEFKFLISFQNENVFDETGMPKERFSAKCLPNSPCSLEIQATKLEDSAVYFCASSHLGQSNQPQHFGDGTRLSIL.

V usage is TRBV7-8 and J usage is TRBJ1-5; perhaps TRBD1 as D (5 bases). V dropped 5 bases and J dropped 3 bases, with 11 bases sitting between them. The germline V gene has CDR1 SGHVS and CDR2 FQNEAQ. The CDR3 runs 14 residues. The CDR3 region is CASSDGGFNQPQHF. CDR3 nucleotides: TGTGCCAGCAGCGACGGGGGATTCAATCAGCCCCAGCATTTT.

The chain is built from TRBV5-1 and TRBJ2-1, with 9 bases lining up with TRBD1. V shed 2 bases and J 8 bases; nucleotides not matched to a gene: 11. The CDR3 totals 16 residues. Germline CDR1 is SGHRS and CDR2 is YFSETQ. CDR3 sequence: CASSFYNRGPVHEQFF. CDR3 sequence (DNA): TGCGCCAGCAGCTTCTACAACAGGGGGCCGGTCCATGAGCAGTTCTTC.

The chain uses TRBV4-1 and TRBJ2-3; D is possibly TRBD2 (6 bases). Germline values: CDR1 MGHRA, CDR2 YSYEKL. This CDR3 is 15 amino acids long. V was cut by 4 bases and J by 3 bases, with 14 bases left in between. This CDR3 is CASSRSGERTDTQYF. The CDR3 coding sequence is TGCGCCAGCAGCCGATCGGGAGAGCGGACAGATACGCAGTATTTT.

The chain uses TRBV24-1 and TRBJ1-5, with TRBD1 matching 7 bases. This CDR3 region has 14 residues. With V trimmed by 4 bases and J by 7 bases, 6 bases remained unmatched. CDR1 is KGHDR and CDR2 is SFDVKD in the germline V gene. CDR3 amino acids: CATSDRTGVQPQHF. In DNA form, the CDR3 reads TGTGCCACCAGTGACCGAACAGGGGTACAGCCCCAGCATTTT.

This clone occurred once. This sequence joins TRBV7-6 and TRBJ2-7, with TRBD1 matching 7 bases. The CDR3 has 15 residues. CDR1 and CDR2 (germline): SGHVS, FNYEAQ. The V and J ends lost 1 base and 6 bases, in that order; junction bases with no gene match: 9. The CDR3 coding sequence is TGTGCCAGCAGCTTAGTAAGGGGACAGAACAGCGAGCAGTACTTC. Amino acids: CASSLVRGQNSEQYF.

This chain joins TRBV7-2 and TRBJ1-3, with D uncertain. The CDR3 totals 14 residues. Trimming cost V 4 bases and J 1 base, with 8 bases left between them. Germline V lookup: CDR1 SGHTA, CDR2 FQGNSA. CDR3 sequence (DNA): TGTGCCAGCAGCTACTCCCGTTCTGGAAACACCATATATTTT. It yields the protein CASSYSRSGNTIYF.

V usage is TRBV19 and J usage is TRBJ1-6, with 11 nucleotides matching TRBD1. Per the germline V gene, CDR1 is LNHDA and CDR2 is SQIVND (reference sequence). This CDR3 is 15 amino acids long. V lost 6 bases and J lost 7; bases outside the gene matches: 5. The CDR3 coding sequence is TGTGCCAGTAGCCCGGACAGGGGGCGGAATTCACCCCTCCACTTT. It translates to CASSPDRGRNSPLHF.

CDR3 DNA sequence: TGCGCCAGCAGCCAAGTCCCGGTATCCGGAAACACCATATATTTT. The encoded protein is CASSQVPVSGNTIYF. The chain is built from TRBV4-1 and TRBJ1-3, with no clear D. Trimming left V 1 base short and J 4 bases short, with 11 bases between. Germline CDR1 is MGHRA and CDR2 is YSYEKL. The CDR3 spans 15 residues.

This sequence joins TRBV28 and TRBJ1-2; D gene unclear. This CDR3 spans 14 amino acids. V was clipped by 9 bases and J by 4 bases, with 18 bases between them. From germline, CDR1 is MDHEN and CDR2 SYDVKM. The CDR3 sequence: CASRGGKTSYGYTF. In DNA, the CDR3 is TGTGCCAGTCGTGGAGGGAAAACTTCCTATGGCTACACCTTC.

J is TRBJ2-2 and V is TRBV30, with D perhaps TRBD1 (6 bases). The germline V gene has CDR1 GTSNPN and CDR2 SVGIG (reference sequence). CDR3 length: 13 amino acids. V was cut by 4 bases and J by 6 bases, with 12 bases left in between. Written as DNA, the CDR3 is TGTGCCTGGACCTTCAGGGGTCCCGGGGAGCTGTTTTTT. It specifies CAWTFRGPGELFF.

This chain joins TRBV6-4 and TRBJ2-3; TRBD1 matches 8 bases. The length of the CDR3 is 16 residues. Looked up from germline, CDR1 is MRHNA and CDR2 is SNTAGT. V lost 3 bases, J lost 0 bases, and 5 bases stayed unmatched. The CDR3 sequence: CASSETGDGSTDTQYF. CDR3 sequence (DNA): TGTGCCAGCAGTGAGACAGGGGACGGCAGCACAGATACGCAGTATTTT.

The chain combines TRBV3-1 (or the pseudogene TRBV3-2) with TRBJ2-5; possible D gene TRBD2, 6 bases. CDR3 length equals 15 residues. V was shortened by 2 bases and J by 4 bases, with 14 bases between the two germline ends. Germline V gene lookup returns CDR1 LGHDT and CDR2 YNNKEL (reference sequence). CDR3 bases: TGTGCCAGCAGCCAACATCCCGGGGGTACAGAGACCCAGTACTTC. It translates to CASSQHPGGTETQYF.

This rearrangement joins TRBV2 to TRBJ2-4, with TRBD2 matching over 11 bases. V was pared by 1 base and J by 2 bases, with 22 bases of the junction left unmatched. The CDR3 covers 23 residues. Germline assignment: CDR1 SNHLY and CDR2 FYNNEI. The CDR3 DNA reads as TGTGCCAGCAGTGAAGGCGATTTCCCGGGACTAGCGGCGATAAGAGACCCCAAAAACATTCAGTACTTC. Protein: CASSEGDFPGLAAIRDPKNIQYF.

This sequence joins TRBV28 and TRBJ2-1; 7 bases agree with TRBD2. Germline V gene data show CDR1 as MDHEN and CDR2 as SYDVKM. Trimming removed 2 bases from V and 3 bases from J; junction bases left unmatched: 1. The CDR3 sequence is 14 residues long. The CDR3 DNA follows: TGTGCCAGCAGTTTACGGGAGGACTACAATGAGCAGTTCTTC. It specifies CASSLREDYNEQFF.